The 2 T cell receptor beta chains below come from one sample, sequenced in a study of blood T cell repertoires in COVID-19. TCRdb keeps only in-frame clones here, not all; method: immunoSEQ multiplex PCR. The top ten clones hold about 1% of a sample with roughly 500,000 clones, roughly 89% of them seen once. The source material was peripheral blood. The source of these receptors is a man younger than 30 with COVID-19, enrolled during active disease.

The V gene is TRBV4-1, the J gene TRBJ2-3; D remains ambiguous. V was shortened by 0 bases and J by 3 bases, with 7 bases between the two germline ends. CDR1 and CDR2 from the germline V gene are MGHRA and YSYEKL. This CDR3 is built from 14 residues. The CDR3 region is CASSQEPTTDTQYF. The DNA for the CDR3 is TGCGCCAGCAGCCAAGAACCCACTACAGATACGCAGTATTTT.

On this clone: At one end, the junction sequence differs from germline, possibly due to a read error. The V gene is TRBV7-9, the J gene TRBJ2-7; 8 nucleotides match TRBD2. Germline values: CDR1 SEHNR, CDR2 FQNEAQ (reference sequence). The CDR3 has 13 amino acids. CDR3 sequence (DNA): TGTGCCAGCTCCGGGACTAGTTCCTCCGAGCAGTACTTC. Amino acids: CASSGTSSSEQYF.